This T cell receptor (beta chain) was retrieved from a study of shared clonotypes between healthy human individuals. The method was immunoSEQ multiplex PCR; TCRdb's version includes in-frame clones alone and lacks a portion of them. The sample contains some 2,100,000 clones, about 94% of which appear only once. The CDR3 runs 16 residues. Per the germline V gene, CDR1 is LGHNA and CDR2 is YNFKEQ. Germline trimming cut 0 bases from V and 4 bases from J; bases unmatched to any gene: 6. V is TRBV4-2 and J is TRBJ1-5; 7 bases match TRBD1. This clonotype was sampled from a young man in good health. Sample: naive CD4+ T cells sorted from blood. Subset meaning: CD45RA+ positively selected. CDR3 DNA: TGTGCCAGCAGCCAAGAGGGAGGGGGCAGGAATCAGCCCCAGCATTTT. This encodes CASSQEGGGRNQPQHF.